These 15 T cell receptor beta chains were sequenced from one sample in a study of tumor-infiltrating lymphocytes in localized non-small cell lung cancer. Assay: immunoSEQ multiplex PCR; the TCRdb copy retains only in-frame clones and omits some. The data contain approximately 17,000 clones, roughly two thirds of them singletons. The sample taken for sequencing was lung tumor tissue. Receptor source: a human donor with non-small cell lung cancer.

This clone has a handful of counts. This rearrangement joins TRBV30 to TRBJ1-5; D is perhaps TRBD1 (5 bases). The CDR3 runs to 15 residues. Germline values: CDR1 GTSNPN, CDR2 SVGIG (reference sequence). V lost 0 bases, J lost 3 bases, and 12 bases lay in between. The CDR3 nucleotides read TGTGCCTGGAGTGTAGTGGGACGGAACAATCAGCCCCAGCATTTT. Translating gives CAWSVVGRNNQPQHF.

The gene calls are TRBV7-9 and TRBJ1-3; D is unresolved. Per germline, CDR1 SEHNR and CDR2 FQNEAQ (reference sequence). With 4 bases removed from V and 2 bases from J, the gap between germline ends came to 12 bases. This CDR3 has 15 amino acids. CDR3 residues: CASSSESGPGNTIYF. The CDR3 nucleotides are TGTGCCAGCAGCTCGGAATCTGGCCCTGGAAACACCATATATTTT.

The chain employs TRBV5-6 and TRBJ2-4; 7 nucleotides match TRBD2. This CDR3 has 15 residues. Germline CDR1 and CDR2: SGHDT and YYEEEE. V was pared by 1 base and J by 5 bases, with 6 bases of the junction left unmatched. DNA for the CDR3: TGTGCCAGCAGCTTGTTTGGGACTACACAAAACATTCAGTACTTC. This encodes CASSLFGTTQNIQYF.

The gene calls are TRBV11-2 and TRBJ1-1; D unclear. Looked up from germline, CDR1 is SGHAT and CDR2 is FQNNGV. V lost 6 bases and J lost 4, with 12 bases in between. This CDR3 is built from 13 residues. The CDR3 loop is CASSFGRSTEAFF. The CDR3 region has the DNA TGTGCCAGCAGTTTTGGACGGTCCACTGAAGCTTTCTTT.

V and J are TRBV28 and TRBJ2-7; no reliable D call. This CDR3 contains 15 residues. The ends were cut back, 3 bases at V and 2 bases at J, with 14 bases in the middle. The germline V gene has CDR1 MDHEN and CDR2 SYDVKM. The CDR3 DNA reads as TGTGCCAGCAGTTTTGAGGCAATGTTGACCTACGAGCAGTACTTC. It codes for CASSFEAMLTYEQYF.

The chain joins TRBV6-5 to TRBJ1-2; D possibly corresponds to TRBD1 (6 bases). There are 14 residues in the CDR3. V was pared by 5 bases and J by 8 bases, with 18 bases between. The germline gives CDR1 MNHEY, CDR2 SVGAGI. In nucleotides, the CDR3 is TGTGCCAGCAGTAGGGGGGGGTCCGGTCTGGGCTACACCTTC. It codes for CASSRGGSGLGYTF.

A few counts support this clone. The genes are TRBV2 and TRBJ1-1; a possible D gene is TRBD1 (5 bases). CDR1 and CDR2 from the germline V gene are SNHLY and FYNNEI. This CDR3 comprises 12 residues. Trimming removed 8 bases at V and 7 bases at J, with 14 bases between. This CDR3 is CASQRGGDEAFF. For the CDR3, the DNA is TGTGCCAGCCAGCGGGGGGGGGATGAAGCTTTCTTT.

The chain employs TRBV6-6 and TRBJ2-2; 7 nucleotides align to TRBD1. Germline CDR1 reads MNHNY; CDR2 reads SVGAGI (reference sequence). The CDR3 loop spans 15 amino acids. After removal of 4 bases from V and 1 base from J, the junction contained 3 bases not matched to a gene. As DNA, the CDR3 is TGTGCCAGCAGTTTGACAGGGAGGAACACCGGGGAGCTGTTTTTT. Encoded protein: CASSLTGRNTGELFF.

The J gene is TRBJ1-2, the V gene TRBV7-2; tentative D call: TRBD1 (5 bases). The CDR3 is made up of 15 amino acids. Trimming shortened V by 0 bases and J by 6 bases, and 14 bases separated the two germline ends. CDR1 and CDR2 from the germline V gene are SGHTA and FQGNSA. CDR3 amino acids: CASSLAYPGEDGYTF. The CDR3 DNA reads TGTGCCAGCAGCTTAGCGTACCCGGGGGAGGATGGCTACACCTTC.

J is TRBJ2-5 and V is TRBV15; 8 bases are shared with TRBD2. The DNA end is more similar to TRBJ2-7, so the J call may be wrong. In germline, CDR1 is LNHNV, CDR2 YYDKDF (reference sequence). This CDR3 has 13 amino acids. The CDR3 DNA is TGTGCCACCAGCCGGGGGGGACTCTACGAGCAGTACTTC. Protein: CATSRGGLYEQYF.

This clone was observed a handful of times. This sequence joins TRBV7-3 and TRBJ2-7; the D is unclear. Looked up from germline, CDR1 is SGHTA and CDR2 is FQGTGA. Trimming took 4 bases from V and 4 from J, leaving 17 bases between them. The CDR3 runs 15 residues. Here the CDR3 DNA reads TGTGCCAGCAGCTCGAAGGGTGGACCTAGATACGAGCAGTACTTC. Protein: CASSSKGGPRYEQYF.

This clone was picked up one time. The chain couples TRBV19 to TRBJ1-4; tentatively, D is TRBD1 (5 bases). V was clipped by 0 bases and J by 11 bases, with 22 bases between them. Germline V gene data show CDR1 as LNHDA and CDR2 as SQIVND (reference sequence). The CDR3 spans 17 residues. CDR3 amino acids: CASSIEGPGRPALKLFF. For the CDR3, the DNA is TGTGCCAGTAGTATAGAGGGACCGGGACGCCCAGCCCTGAAACTGTTTTTT.

The CDR3 protein is CASSALTDNSPLHF. CDR3 nucleotides: TGTGCCAGCAGCGCGTTAACGGATAATTCACCCCTCCACTTT. The gene calls are TRBV9 and TRBJ1-6; D is unresolved. V lost 3 bases to trimming and J lost 5 bases, with 9 bases between them. The length of the CDR3 is 14 residues. Germline lookup yields CDR1 SGDLS and CDR2 YYNGEE. Full variable domain (remainder filled in from reference TRBV9 and TRBJ1-6): DSGVTQTPKHLITATGQRVTLRCSPRSGDLSVYWYQQSLDQGLQFLIQYYNGEERAKGNILERFSAQQFPDLHSELNLSSLELGDSALYFCASSALTDNSPLHFGNGTRLTVT.

This chain connects TRBV6-5 to TRBJ2-7, with 10 bases aligning to TRBD2. V was pared by 6 bases and J by 2 bases, with 4 bases of the junction left unmatched. This CDR3 region has 14 residues. Germline V gives CDR1 MNHEY, CDR2 SVGAGI. CDR3: CASRSGTSAYEQYF. The DNA for the CDR3 is TGTGCCAGCAGATCCGGGACTAGCGCCTACGAGCAGTACTTC.

The V and J genes are TRBV6-1 and TRBJ2-1; 9 bases agree with TRBD2. The V segment lost 5 bases and the J segment 7 bases; nucleotides outside the gene matches: 6. Germline CDR1 MNHNS, CDR2 SASEGT. CDR3 length: 14 amino acids. The CDR3 DNA reads as TGTGCCAGCAGTCTAGCGGGAATTGGAAATGAGCAGTTCTTC. The encoded protein is CASSLAGIGNEQFF.